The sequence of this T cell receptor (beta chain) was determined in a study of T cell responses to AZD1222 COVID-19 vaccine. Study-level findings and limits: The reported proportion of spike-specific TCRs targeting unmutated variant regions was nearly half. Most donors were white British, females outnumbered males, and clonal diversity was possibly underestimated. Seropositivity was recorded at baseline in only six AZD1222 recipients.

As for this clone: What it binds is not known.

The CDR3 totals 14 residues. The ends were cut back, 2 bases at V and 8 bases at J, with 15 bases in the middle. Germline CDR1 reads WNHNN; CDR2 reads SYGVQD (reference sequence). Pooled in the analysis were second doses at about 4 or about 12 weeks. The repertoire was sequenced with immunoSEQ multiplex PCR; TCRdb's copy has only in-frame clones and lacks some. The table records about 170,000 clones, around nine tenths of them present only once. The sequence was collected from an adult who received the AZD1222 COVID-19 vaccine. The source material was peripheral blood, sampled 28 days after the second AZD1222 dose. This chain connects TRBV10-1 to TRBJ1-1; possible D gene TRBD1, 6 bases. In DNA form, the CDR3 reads TGCGCCAGCAGTGAGAAGTCCCAGGGGACAGAAGCTTTCTTT. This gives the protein CASSEKSQGTEAFF.